The text below deals with one T cell receptor beta chain. Its antigen remains unknown. The source of the sample is a study of T cell responses to AZD1222 COVID-19 vaccine. Broader study findings: Rises in breadth and depth of Spike-specific TCRs came after two AZD1222 doses. Spike as a whole was targeted by vaccine-associated CD4 TCRs, dominant at 160-218 and 743-854. Donors were mostly white British, more females; clonal diversity possibly underestimated.

Method: immunoSEQ multiplex PCR; TCRdb's copy keeps in-frame clones and lacks some. The data show around 99,000 clones, with roughly nine tenths seen just once and about 4.5% held by the top ten. CDR3 length equals 14 residues. Trimming cost V 0 bases and J 5 bases, with 12 bases left between them. Germline CDR1 is SGDLS and CDR2 is YYNGEE. The rearrangement links TRBV9 to TRBJ2-7, with D hard to call. The material sequenced was peripheral blood, taken on day 0 of AZD1222 vaccination. The receptor's source is an adult in good health. CDR3 residues: CASSVGLKGHEQYF. The CDR3 DNA reads TGTGCCAGCAGCGTAGGATTAAAGGGCCACGAGCAGTACTTC.